The rows below give T cell receptor beta chains drawn from one sample of a study of shared clonotypes between healthy human individuals. The protocol was immunoSEQ multiplex PCR, while the TCRdb copy is restricted to in-frame clones and leaves out a portion. The repertoire includes 650,000 to 750,000 clones, more than 70% of them detected once, and under 2% sits in the top ten. Sequencing was performed on memory CD4+ T cells sorted from blood. The receptors were gathered from a young woman in good health. Each CDR3 is given with its conserved first and last residue. D genes are given only for firm matches. Clone size appears in some rows only: once, few, many, or a class for an expanded clone.

length,D,J,size,V,CDR3,DNA
15,TRBD2,TRBJ2-5,NA,TRBV5-1,CASTPSGGGQETQYF,TGCGCCAGCACCCCCTCGGGGGGGGGACAAGAGACCCAGTACTTC
16,TRBD1,TRBJ1-5,NA,TRBV28,CASSLSTRGSNQPQHF,TGTGCCAGCAGTTTAAGCACCAGGGGGAGCAATCAGCCCCAGCATTTT
12,NA,TRBJ2-7,NA,TRBV4-2,CASSGDSYEQYF,TGTGCCAGCAGCGGAGACAGTTACGAGCAGTACTTC
12,NA,TRBJ2-5,once,TRBV29-1,CSVRTGSETQYF,TGCAGCGTTCGCACCGGATCGGAGACCCAGTACTTC
14,TRBD1,TRBJ2-2,NA,TRBV18,CASSQDRTTGELFF,TGTGCCAGCTCACAGGACAGGACCACCGGGGAGCTGTTTTTT
17,NA,TRBJ1-2,NA,TRBV19,CASSTVGARANNYGYTF,TGTGCCAGTAGTACCGTGGGGGCCCGCGCGAACAACTATGGCTACACCTTC
16,NA,TRBJ1-1,NA,TRBV4-1,CASSQDEGRRITEAFF,TGCGCCAGCAGCCAAGATGAAGGCAGGCGAATCACTGAAGCTTTCTTT
13,NA,TRBJ2-7,NA,TRBV5-1,CASSLQGKDEQYF,TGCGCCAGCAGCTTGCAGGGAAAGGACGAGCAGTACTTC
14,TRBD2,TRBJ2-1,NA,TRBV19,CASSTLAVYNEQFF,TGTGCCAGTAGTACGCTAGCGGTGTACAATGAGCAGTTCTTC
15,TRBD2,TRBJ2-7,NA,TRBV6-5,CASSYSERGRNEQYF,TGTGCCAGCAGTTACTCGGAACGCGGGAGAAACGAGCAGTACTTC
15,TRBD1,TRBJ1-5,NA,TRBV6-5,CASSLGRGQWQPQHF,TGTGCCAGCAGTTTGGGGAGGGGGCAGTGGCAGCCCCAGCATTTT
14,NA,TRBJ2-1,NA,TRBV2,CASSPGGAGGEQFF,TGTGCCAGCAGTCCCGGGGGTGCAGGTGGGGAGCAGTTCTTC
13,NA,TRBJ1-2,many,TRBV30,CAWSAWTDYGYTF,TGTGCCTGGAGTGCTTGGACAGACTATGGCTACACCTTC
14,NA,TRBJ2-7,once,TRBV11-2,CASSLASFSYEQYF,TGTGCCAGCAGCTTAGCCTCTTTTTCTTACGAGCAGTACTTC
15,NA,TRBJ2-6,many,TRBV19,CASSPRVLGANVLTF,TGTGCCAGTAGTCCCCGGGTCCTTGGGGCCAACGTCCTGACTTTC
16,TRBD1,TRBJ2-2,NA,TRBV7-2,CASSYTTGVNTGELFF,TGTGCCAGCAGCTACACCACAGGGGTGAACACCGGGGAGCTGTTTTTT
15,NA,TRBJ2-4,NA,TRBV2,CASSREGAGKNIQYF,TGTGCCAGCAGCCGAGAGGGAGCGGGCAAAAACATTCAGTACTTC
17,TRBD1,TRBJ1-1,NA,TRBV14,CASSQRQGAGVNTEAFF,TGTGCCAGCAGCCAGAGACAGGGGGCCGGGGTGAACACTGAAGCTTTCTTT
14,NA,TRBJ1-3,few,TRBV19,CASKERGSGNTIYF,TGTGCCAGTAAAGAACGAGGCTCTGGAAACACCATATATTTT
11,NA,TRBJ2-7,NA,TRBV28,CASSLKTEQYF,TGTGCCAGCAGTTTAAAAACCGAGCAGTACTTC
15,NA,TRBJ2-2,NA,TRBV2,CASSVNGQTTGELFF,TGTGCCAGCAGTGTTAATGGCCAGACCACCGGGGAGCTGTTTTTT
16,TRBD2,TRBJ2-1,NA,TRBV4-1,CASSHPRTSGYNEQFF,TGCGCCAGCAGCCATCCCAGGACTAGCGGCTACAATGAGCAGTTCTTC
13,NA,TRBJ2-7,NA,TRBV19,CAGQNRCDYEQYF,TGTGCCGGACAAAACAGGTGTGATTACGAGCAGTACTTC
13,NA,TRBJ1-5,NA,TRBV10-3,CAISESGDQPQHF,TGTGCCATCAGTGAGTCCGGGGATCAGCCCCAGCATTTT
14,TRBD2,TRBJ2-1,few,TRBV5-1,CASSLGLAGVEQFF,TGCGCCAGCAGCTTGGGACTAGCGGGAGTTGAGCAGTTCTTC
15,NA,TRBJ1-3,NA,TRBV6-5,CASSYSQGAGNTIYF,TGTGCCAGCAGTTACTCGCAGGGTGCTGGAAACACCATATATTTT
19,TRBD2,TRBJ2-5,once,TRBV7-8,CASSSHPGLAGGWQETQYF,TGTGCCAGCAGCTCTCACCCGGGACTAGCGGGAGGTTGGCAAGAGACCCAGTACTTC
15,NA,TRBJ2-3,NA,TRBV4-1,CASSQDASGADTQYF,TGCGCCAGCAGCCAAGACGCATCAGGGGCAGATACGCAGTATTTT
14,NA,TRBJ1-2,NA,TRBV2,CASSAASQDYGYTF,TGTGCCAGCAGTGCGGCCTCCCAGGACTATGGCTACACCTTC
18,NA,TRBJ1-4,NA,TRBV19,CASSTPRGGIGANEKLFF,TGTGCCAGTAGTACGCCGCGAGGGGGTATTGGAGCTAATGAAAAACTGTTTTTT
13,NA,TRBJ2-7,NA,TRBV28,CASSSSRGREQYF,TGTGCCAGCAGTTCCTCCAGGGGTCGGGAGCAGTACTTC
15,NA,TRBJ1-3,few,TRBV10-3,CAISEALSSGNTIYF,TGTGCCATCAGTGAGGCCCTAAGCTCTGGAAACACCATATATTTT
17,TRBD2,TRBJ2-1,few,TRBV29-1,CSVVHLGGGPFDNEQFF,TGCAGCGTCGTACATTTGGGGGGAGGGCCTTTCGACAATGAGCAGTTCTTC
14,TRBD1,TRBJ2-3,NA,TRBV7-3,CASSQGQHTDTQYF,TGTGCCAGCAGCCAGGGACAGCACACAGATACGCAGTATTTT
19,TRBD2,TRBJ2-2,NA,TRBV2,CASSGQRTSGLLNTGELFF,TGTGCCAGCAGCGGGCAGCGGACTAGCGGGCTATTGAACACCGGGGAGCTGTTTTTT
11,NA,TRBJ2-5,NA,TRBV5-4,CASSSGDTQYF,TGTGCCAGCAGCTCCGGGGACACCCAGTACTTC
13,NA,TRBJ2-1,NA,TRBV10-1,CASSESSSNEQFF,TGCGCCAGCAGTGAGTCCAGCTCCAATGAGCAGTTCTTC
15,NA,TRBJ2-7,NA,TRBV5-4,CASSLEFGQPYEQYF,TGTGCCAGCAGCCTCGAATTCGGACAGCCCTACGAGCAGTACTTC
11,NA,TRBJ1-1,few,TRBV29-1,CSVYKNTEAFF,TGCAGCGTTTACAAGAACACTGAAGCTTTCTTT
12,NA,TRBJ2-7,NA,TRBV27,CASSSGPLEQYF,TGTGCCAGCAGTTCGGGACCGCTCGAGCAGTACTTC
16,TRBD1,TRBJ1-5,few,TRBV23-1,CASSSQDRGRNQPQHF,TGCGCCAGCAGTTCACAGGACAGGGGAAGAAATCAGCCCCAGCATTTT
16,NA,TRBJ2-5,NA,TRBV4-2,CASSQPDGDDRETQYF,TGTGCCAGCAGCCAACCGGATGGAGATGACCGGGAGACCCAGTACTTC
16,NA,TRBJ2-3,few,TRBV14,CASSRTNYISTDTQYF,TGTGCCAGCAGCAGGACCAACTACATTAGCACAGATACGCAGTATTTT
15,NA,TRBJ2-3,NA,TRBV5-1,CASSLATTGSDTQYF,TGCGCCAGCAGCTTGGCAACCACAGGGTCAGATACGCAGTATTTT
13,TRBD1,TRBJ2-5,once,TRBV19,CASPGQAVGTQYF,TGTGCCAGTCCGGGACAGGCGGTCGGGACCCAGTACTTC
14,NA,TRBJ1-5,NA,TRBV6-1,CASSPSRGNQPQHF,TGTGCCAGCAGTCCCTCGAGGGGCAATCAGCCCCAGCATTTT
14,TRBD2,TRBJ2-1,NA,TRBV29-1,CSVTPSGGYNEQFF,TGCAGCGTGACACCTAGCGGGGGATACAATGAGCAGTTCTTC
15,TRBD1,TRBJ2-3,few,TRBV7-3,CASSFSSDRADTQYF,TGTGCCAGCAGCTTCTCATCGGACAGGGCAGATACGCAGTATTTT
14,TRBD1,TRBJ1-4,NA,TRBV27,CASRSSGGNEKLFF,TGTGCCAGCAGATCCTCAGGGGGAAATGAAAAACTGTTTTTT
13,NA,TRBJ1-1,few,TRBV29-1,CSVEGRGSTEAFF,TGCAGCGTTGAGGGCCGGGGTTCCACTGAAGCTTTCTTT
14,NA,TRBJ1-1,NA,TRBV5-5,CASSLSYMNTEAFF,TGTGCCAGCAGCCTAAGTTACATGAACACTGAAGCTTTCTTT
14,NA,TRBJ2-1,few,TRBV5-1,CASSLLGKDNEQFF,TGCGCCAGCAGCTTGTTGGGAAAGGACAATGAGCAGTTCTTC
13,NA,TRBJ1-2,NA,TRBV28,CASSAAGPLGYTF,TGTGCCAGCAGTGCGGCGGGCCCCCTTGGCTACACCTTC
14,NA,TRBJ1-1,NA,TRBV7-9,CASSGQEGGTEAFF,TGTGCCAGCAGCGGGCAGGAGGGGGGCACTGAAGCTTTCTTT
15,NA,TRBJ1-1,NA,TRBV7-6,CASSLDGQLNTEAFF,TGTGCCAGCAGCTTAGATGGACAGCTGAACACTGAAGCTTTCTTT
14,NA,TRBJ1-1,NA,TRBV28,CASKVPTLNTEAFF,TGTGCCAGCAAGGTCCCCACCCTGAACACTGAAGCTTTCTTT